The next 17 T cell receptor beta chains were all read from a single sample in a study of control samples from healthy donors and cancer patients. Profiled with immunoSEQ multiplex PCR; TCRdb holds only in-frame clones, not every one. The sample shows approximately 150,000 clones, more than 85% of them seen only once. The sequenced sample consisted of blood. These TCRs come from a woman aged 35 to 49 in good health.

The CDR3 bases are TGTGCCAGCAGCCCCTGGGACCCGTACGAGCAGTACTTC. It is translated as CASSPWDPYEQYF. The chain couples TRBV11-2 to TRBJ2-7; D might be TRBD1 or TRBD2, each matching 5 bases. Trimming cost V 5 bases and J 4 bases, with 12 bases left between them. The CDR3 spans 13 residues. CDR1 is SGHAT, CDR2 FQNNGV, per germline.

V gene TRBV4-1 combines with J gene TRBJ1-5; maybe TRBD1 (5 bases). CDR1 and CDR2 from the germline V gene are MGHRA and YSYEKL. V was cut by 1 base and J by 2 bases, with 9 bases left in between. The length of the CDR3 is 15 residues. CDR3 DNA: TGCGCCAGCAGCCAAGGGGCGGGGGGCAATCAGCCCCAGCATTTT. Its translation: CASSQGAGGNQPQHF.

For this clone: Additional DNA sequences in this sample encode the identical CDR3. V is TRBV5-1 and J is TRBJ1-2; D is undetermined. Trimming took 3 bases from V and 5 from J, leaving 11 bases between them. CDR1 is SGHRS, CDR2 YFSETQ, per germline. This CDR3 spans 13 amino acids. CDR3 bases: TGCGCCAGCAGCTCAACGGGTTCGTATGGCTACACCTTC. It translates to CASSSTGSYGYTF.

The gene calls are TRBV3-1 (or the pseudogene TRBV3-2) and TRBJ2-3; 14 bases match TRBD2. The V and J ends lost 3 bases and 3 bases, in that order; junction bases with no gene match: 8. Looked up from germline, CDR1 is LGHDT and CDR2 is YNNKEL (reference sequence). CDR3 length: 18 residues. CDR3 amino acids: CASSQRDGTSGGTDTQYF. The CDR3 DNA is TGTGCCAGCAGCCAGCGGGACGGGACTAGCGGGGGAACAGATACGCAGTATTTT.

This clone appeared once. The V gene is TRBV3-1 (or the pseudogene TRBV3-2), the J gene TRBJ1-2; D ambiguous. CDR1 and CDR2 (germline): LGHDT, YNNKEL (reference sequence). V was cut by 6 bases and J by 2 bases, with 19 bases left in between. The CDR3 covers 16 residues. CDR3 DNA sequence: TGTGCCAGCAGTCCTAATTTAAGTCCCTTAAACTATGGCTACACCTTC. The encoded protein is CASSPNLSPLNYGYTF.

The chain recombines TRBV12-3 or TRBV12-4 with TRBJ2-1; D unclear. V gave up 5 bases and J gave up 7 bases, with 12 bases separating them. The CDR3 spans 13 residues. The CDR3 protein is CASSPTSENEQFF. The DNA of the CDR3 is TGTGCCAGCAGTCCGACGTCTGAAAATGAGCAGTTCTTC.

The genes are TRBV5-6 and TRBJ2-2; D ambiguous. The germline V and J ends were trimmed by 2 bases and 4 bases, with 3 bases remaining between them. This CDR3 contains 12 residues. CDR1 and CDR2 from the germline V gene are SGHDT and YYEEEE. The CDR3 reads CASSFLTGELFF. The CDR3 region has the DNA TGTGCCAGCAGCTTCCTCACCGGGGAGCTGTTTTTT.

V gene TRBV3-1 (or the pseudogene TRBV3-2) combines with J gene TRBJ2-7; tentative D call: TRBD2 (6 bases). The CDR3 totals 15 residues. CDR1 LGHDT and CDR2 YNNKEL come from the germline V gene (reference sequence). With 4 bases removed from V and 1 base from J, the gap between germline ends came to 14 bases. The chain's CDR3 is CASSRYGLPSYEQYF. The CDR3, as DNA: TGTGCCAGCAGCCGGTACGGACTACCATCCTACGAGCAGTACTTC.

This chain connects TRBV12-3 or TRBV12-4 to TRBJ2-4; the D is unclear. V lost 4 bases and J lost 7, with 8 bases in between. This CDR3 contains 12 residues. Here the CDR3 DNA reads TGTGCCAGCAGTTCCCCCACTAACATTCAGTACTTC. Protein sequence: CASSSPTNIQYF.

This rearrangement joins TRBV5-4 to TRBJ2-7; 9 bases line up with TRBD1. The CDR3 has 15 amino acids. The junction had 8 bases not matched to a gene; V was cut back by 5 bases and J by 2 bases. Germline CDR1 reads SGHNT; CDR2 reads YYREEE (reference sequence). The CDR3 DNA reads TGTGCCAGCAGTTCCCGACAGGGGGAAGCCTACGAGCAGTACTTC. Protein sequence: CASSSRQGEAYEQYF.

Worth noting for this clone: One end of the junction does not line up with germline, which may come from a read error. The chain employs TRBV2 and TRBJ2-3; tentative D call: TRBD2 (6 bases). Germline V gives CDR1 SNHLY, CDR2 FYNNEI. This CDR3 is 15 amino acids long. CDR3 DNA: TGTGCCAGCAATGAACACGGGGGAACCACAGATACGCAGTATTTT. It specifies CASNEHGGTTDTQYF.

The rearrangement joins TRBV6-5 to TRBJ1-3, with D possibly matching TRBD1 (5 bases). Trimming shortened V by 6 bases and J by 3 bases, and 15 bases separated the two germline ends. The CDR3 runs 15 residues. Germline loops: CDR1 MNHEY, CDR2 SVGAGI. The CDR3 coding sequence is TGTGCCAGCAGATCAGGGACCCTCGGTGGAAACACCATATATTTT. Its translation: CASRSGTLGGNTIYF.

The chain joins TRBV24-1 to TRBJ1-2; D unclear. The CDR3 totals 9 residues. Germline V CDR1 and CDR2: KGHDR, SFDVKD. V dropped 7 bases and J dropped 9 bases, with 5 bases sitting between them. CDR3 nucleotides: TGTGCCACCAGGAGGCGCTACACCTTC. Encoded protein: CATRRRYTF.

V is TRBV12-3 or TRBV12-4 and J is TRBJ1-6, with D maybe TRBD1 (5 bases). Trimming cost V 1 base and J 14 bases, with 9 bases left between them. This CDR3 has 12 residues. The CDR3 nucleotides read TGTGCCAGCAGTTTAGGGGGCGTTTCCCTCCACTTT. This translates into CASSLGGVSLHF.

This sequence joins TRBV6-5 and TRBJ1-2; D might be TRBD1 (6 bases). Germline V gene data show CDR1 as MNHEY and CDR2 as SVGAGI. The germline V and J ends were trimmed by 7 bases and 5 bases, with 17 bases remaining between them. There are 14 residues in the CDR3. In nucleotides, the CDR3 is TGTGCCAGCACCCCTAACAGGGTAGGGTATGGCTACACCTTC. Translation gives CASTPNRVGYGYTF.

This sequence joins TRBV5-1 and TRBJ1-5; tentative D call: TRBD1 (6 bases). V lost 1 base to trimming and J lost 7 bases, with 9 bases between them. The V gene's germline CDR1 is SGHRS and CDR2 YFSETQ. The CDR3 spans 13 residues. CDR3 bases: TGCGCCAGCAGCTTGCAGGGGCAACAGCCCCAGCATTTT. Protein sequence: CASSLQGQQPQHF. Supplemented by reference TRBV5-1 and TRBJ1-5, the full variable domain reads KAGVTQTPRYLIKTRGQQVTLSCSPISGHRSVSWYQQTPGQGLQFLFEYFSETQRNKGNFPGRFSGRQFSNSRSEMNVSTLELGDSALYLCASSLQGQQPQHFGDGTRLSIL.

The chain employs TRBV15 and TRBJ2-7; D is unresolved. The CDR3 spans 13 residues. V was cut by 0 bases and J by 4 bases, with 7 bases left in between. Germline V CDR1 and CDR2: LNHNV, YYDKDF (reference sequence). In nucleotides, the CDR3 is TGTGCCACCAGCAGAGATAGAAGGTACGAGCAGTACTTC. This codes for CATSRDRRYEQYF. Complete variable domain (other parts from reference TRBV15 and TRBJ2-7): DAMVIQNPRYQVTQFGKPVTLSCSQTLNHNVMYWYQQKSSQAPKLLFHYYDKDFNNEADTPDNFQSRRPNTSFCFLDIRSPGLGDTAMYLCATSRDRRYEQYFGPGTRLTVT.